This T cell receptor beta chain was recovered during a study of T cell repertoires in cytomegalovirus infection. Study context: The authors relied on CMV epitopes, both recently identified HLA-C-restricted and well-studied HLA-B-restricted. Study results and caveats: Of the TCR beta families, the public ones yielded a cumulative frequency that identified carriers of CMV plus the relevant HLA. It was HLA-C-restricted CMV-specific TCR beta clonotypes that dominated the response ex vivo.

On this clonotype itself: No antigen is known for it.

V shed 6 bases and J 0 bases; nucleotides not matched to a gene: 10. The germline CDR1 and CDR2 sequences are MNHEY and SVGEGT. The CDR3 has 16 amino acids. TCRdb re-derived calls from the reads in MiXCR, one entry per CDR3 protein. Found here are hundreds of thousands of distinct CDR3 sequences, roughly 43% of them singletons; the top ten hold approximately 40%. The sequence was collected from a human donor in good health (CMV status not recorded). Some clones in this sample may be carry-over from other donors' samples. The sample consisted of cultured PBMCs, taken from culture after CMV antigen stimulation. The rearrangement links TRBV6-2 or TRBV6-3 to TRBJ2-7; 8 bases line up with TRBD1. CDR3 loop: CASSDRGSLYSYEQYF. The CDR3 bases are TGTGCCAGCAGCGACAGGGGAAGTCTCTACTCCTACGAGCAGTACTTC.